Below, one T cell receptor beta chain is given with its context. Its antigen is currently unknown. This record comes from a study of T-cell memory formation after mild COVID-19. Overall study context: In these data, TCR clusters were largely donor specific.

CDR1 ENHRY and CDR2 SYGVKD come from the germline V gene. The CDR3 contains 12 residues. Trimming removed 11 bases from V and 6 bases from J; junction bases left unmatched: 6. Study-level findings and limits: The study detected some responding clones in pre-infection memory, suggesting cross-reactive memory joined. The second-wave clones peaking on day 37 were not confirmed as SARS-CoV-2-specific.

TCRdb reanalysed the 5' RACE reads using MiXCR and keeps one entry per CDR3 protein. The sample includes about 560,000 distinct CDR3 sequences, 15% to 20% of them seen just once. Material: PBMCs or a T cell subset sorted from them (not recorded which). The chain has TRBV10-3 and TRBJ1-2, with 10 nucleotides matching TRBD1. This clonotype was sampled from an adult woman who had mild COVID-19 (a few samples of this study predate the infection). Cell type and time point are not known. DNA of the CDR3: TGTGCCGTGACAGGGGGCATCGATGGCTACACCTTC. It encodes CAVTGGIDGYTF.